The present T cell receptor beta chain was sequenced within a study of blood T cell repertoires in COVID-19. Study summary: Sites across the United States, Italy and Spain contributed samples from acute and convalescent COVID-19. T cells, B-cell-depleted T cells, or PBMCs provided the cDNA or gDNA that served as material.

The CDR3 has 14 residues. Per germline, CDR1 MNHEY and CDR2 SVGAGI. V shed 2 bases and J 10 bases; nucleotides not matched to a gene: 8. Original methodology: Using reference gene primer amplification, nucleated cell counts were estimated. The protocol was immunoSEQ multiplex PCR, while the TCRdb copy is restricted to in-frame clones and leaves out a portion. The DNA gave D and trimming, while V, J and clone size come from that table. In the table there are some 150,000 clones, around nine tenths of which are singletons. The sequence was collected from a human donor in a cohort sampled during active COVID-19. The chain combines TRBV6-5 with TRBJ1-1, with 9 bases aligning to TRBD1. The sequenced material came from peripheral blood. As DNA, the CDR3 is TGTGCCAGCAGTTACGCCGGACAGGGGAGGCGAGCTTTCTTT. This sequence encodes CASSYAGQGRRAFF.